Listed below are T cell receptor beta chains from one sample, sequenced in a study of regulatory T cells in long-lasting Graves disease. TCRdb recomputed calls from the multiplex PCR reads with MiXCR, one row per CDR3 protein. The sample holds a few hundred thousand distinct CDR3 sequences, roughly 21% seen once. The sequenced sample was peripheral blood mononuclear cells (PBMCs), obtained when the disease was refractory, from a patient treated with antithyroid drugs. These receptors originate from a female donor with Graves disease. CDR3s include the opening cysteine and the closing phenylalanine or tryptophan. D genes are given only for firm matches. Expanded clones are given a class, and other clones once, few, many or no size at all.

D: TRBD1
size: NA
V: TRBV7-2
J: TRBJ2-6
DNA: TGTGCCCTCGGGGCAGGGGGCCTTGGGGCCAACGTCCTGACTTTC
CDR3: CALGAGGLGANVLTF

D: NA
size: few
V: TRBV7-3
J: TRBJ2-3
DNA: TGTGCCAGCAGCGCCCCTAGCACAGATACGCAGTATTTT
CDR3: CASSAPSTDTQYF

D: TRBD1
size: many
V: TRBV20-1
J: TRBJ2-5
DNA: TGCAGTGCTGTCAAATCGGGACAGCTACAAGAGACCCAGTACTTC
CDR3: CSAVKSGQLQETQYF

D: NA
size: NA
V: TRBV28
J: TRBJ1-1
DNA: TGTGCCAGCAGCTCCTCCGGGGGGATGAACACTGAAGCTTTCTTT
CDR3: CASSSSGGMNTEAFF

D: TRBD2
size: few
V: TRBV28
J: TRBJ2-3
DNA: TGTGCCAGCAGTCCATCGGGACTAGCGGGGAGCACAGATACGCAGTATTTT
CDR3: CASSPSGLAGSTDTQYF

D: NA
size: NA
V: TRBV30
J: TRBJ2-1
DNA: TGTGCCCGTTCACAGGGAACCAAGCAGTTCTTC
CDR3: CARSQGTKQFF

D: NA
size: NA
V: TRBV15
J: TRBJ1-3
DNA: TGTGCCACCAGCCGAGGGGACGGGAGCACCACATATTTT
CDR3: CATSRGDGSTTYF

D: NA
size: few
V: TRBV28
J: TRBJ2-3
DNA: TGTGCCAGCAGTTCTAGGACAGCGGGGGATACGCAGTATTTT
CDR3: CASSSRTAGDTQYF

D: NA
size: many
V: TRBV14
J: TRBJ1-2
DNA: TGTGCCAGCAGCCTCACGACACCGCCGGGCTATGGCTACACCTTC
CDR3: CASSLTTPPGYGYTF

D: NA
size: many
V: TRBV5-1
J: TRBJ1-1
DNA: TGCGCCAGCAGGGGATGGGACACTGAAGCTTTCTTT
CDR3: CASRGWDTEAFF

D: NA
size: many
V: TRBV12-3/TRBV12-4
J: TRBJ1-5
DNA: TGTGCCAGCAGTTTAGCAACAGGGATTCAGCCCCAGCATTTT
CDR3: CASSLATGIQPQHF

D: TRBD1
size: NA
V: TRBV29-1
J: TRBJ1-2
DNA: TGCAGCGTTGAAGAGGGATGGACAGGTCGGGGCTACACCTTC
CDR3: CSVEEGWTGRGYTF

D: TRBD1
size: many
V: TRBV12-3/TRBV12-4
J: TRBJ2-5
DNA: TGTGCCAGCAGTTTATCCTATGTAGGCAGGGGGGAGACCCAGTACTTC
CDR3: CASSLSYVGRGETQYF

D: NA
size: few
V: TRBV11-2
J: TRBJ2-7
DNA: TGTGCCAGCAGCTCAGGGGCGCCTTACGAGCAGTACTTC
CDR3: CASSSGAPYEQYF

D: NA
size: many
V: TRBV28
J: TRBJ1-2
DNA: TGTGCCAGCAGTTCCCCAAGTCCCTATGGCTACACCTTC
CDR3: CASSSPSPYGYTF

D: NA
size: many
V: TRBV6-2/TRBV6-3
J: TRBJ2-7
DNA: TGTGCCAGCAGTGTAAGCAGGGGCGGCGAGCAGTACTTC
CDR3: CASSVSRGGEQYF

D: NA
size: many
V: TRBV7-2
J: TRBJ2-5
DNA: TGTGCCAGCAGCGATCAAGAGACCCAGTACTTC
CDR3: CASSDQETQYF

D: NA
size: NA
V: TRBV6-2/TRBV6-3
J: TRBJ1-4
DNA: TGTGCCAGCAGTTACTCGACACAGTCCGCAACTAATGAAAAACTGTTTTTT
CDR3: CASSYSTQSATNEKLFF

D: NA
size: NA
V: TRBV9
J: TRBJ2-5
DNA: TGTGCCAGCAGCATAGAAGGGTCGGGTGCTGCAGAGACCCAGTACTTC
CDR3: CASSIEGSGAAETQYF

D: TRBD2
size: NA
V: TRBV7-2
J: TRBJ2-7
DNA: TGTGCCAGCAGCTTAGTGGTCGCTAGCGGGCAAAGCTCCTACGAGCAGTACTTC
CDR3: CASSLVVASGQSSYEQYF

D: TRBD1
size: NA
V: TRBV12-3/TRBV12-4
J: TRBJ2-5
DNA: TGTGCCAGCAGTCACCCGGACAGGGGAGAGACCCAGTACTTC
CDR3: CASSHPDRGETQYF

D: TRBD1
size: NA
V: TRBV19
J: TRBJ1-5
DNA: TGTGCCAGTAGTCCCGGGCAGGGGGCTAATCAGCCCCAGCATTTT
CDR3: CASSPGQGANQPQHF

D: TRBD1
size: many
V: TRBV10-3
J: TRBJ2-7
DNA: TGTGCCATCAGGGATGACAGGGGGCCCTTGGGCGAGCAGTACTTC
CDR3: CAIRDDRGPLGEQYF

D: NA
size: few
V: TRBV3-1
J: TRBJ1-4
DNA: TGTGCCAGCAGCCAAAGACATGGGGATGAAAAACTGTTTTTT
CDR3: CASSQRHGDEKLFF

D: NA
size: many
V: TRBV24-1
J: TRBJ1-2
DNA: TGTGCCACCAGTCATGGGTTGGCGGACTATGGCTACACCTTC
CDR3: CATSHGLADYGYTF

D: NA
size: NA
V: TRBV12-3/TRBV12-4
J: TRBJ2-2
DNA: TGTGCCAGCAGTTCACTTCGGGGGCCCGGGGAGCTGTTTTTT
CDR3: CASSSLRGPGELFF

D: TRBD1
size: NA
V: TRBV3-1
J: TRBJ1-6
DNA: TGTGCCAGCAGCCAAGCGGGACAGGGCTTATCACCCCTCCACTTT
CDR3: CASSQAGQGLSPLHF

D: NA
size: NA
V: TRBV7-3
J: TRBJ2-6
DNA: TGTGCCAGCTGTGGCCGGGTATTCCTTCCCATTTCTGGGGCCAACGTCCTGACTTTC
CDR3: CASCGRVFLPISGANVLTF

D: NA
size: NA
V: TRBV15
J: TRBJ2-2
DNA: TGTGCCACCAGCAGAGCCACCGGGGAGCTGTTTTTT
CDR3: CATSRATGELFF

D: TRBD1
size: few
V: TRBV4-3
J: TRBJ2-4
DNA: TGCGCCAGCAGCCAAGATGGGACAGGGGGTGTCCTAGCCAAAAACATTCAGTACTTC
CDR3: CASSQDGTGGVLAKNIQYF

D: TRBD1
size: NA
V: TRBV20-1
J: TRBJ1-1
DNA: TGCAGTGCTGATCCGGGACAGGGGATGACTGAAGCTTCCTTT
CDR3: CSADPGQGMTEASF

D: NA
size: NA
V: TRBV2
J: TRBJ2-1
DNA: TGTGCCAGCAGCTTCAACCTAGTCAATGAGCAGTTCTTC
CDR3: CASSFNLVNEQFF

D: NA
size: NA
V: TRBV4-2
J: TRBJ1-2
DNA: TGTGCCAGCAGCCAAGAACCCGGGGATCAGAACTATGGCTACACCTTC
CDR3: CASSQEPGDQNYGYTF

D: NA
size: NA
V: TRBV19
J: TRBJ2-5
DNA: TGTGCCAGTAGTATAGACATCCAAGAGACCCAGTACTTC
CDR3: CASSIDIQETQYF

D: TRBD1
size: few
V: TRBV20-1
J: TRBJ1-1
DNA: TGCAGTGCTTGGGTGACAGGGAATTTTTCCACTGAAGCTTTCTTT
CDR3: CSAWVTGNFSTEAFF

D: NA
size: many
V: TRBV28
J: TRBJ1-5
DNA: TGTGCCAGCAGATCTACCTTTCAGCCCCAGCATTTT
CDR3: CASRSTFQPQHF

D: NA
size: few
V: TRBV12-3/TRBV12-4
J: TRBJ2-3
DNA: TGTGCCAGCAATCTGGATGCAGATACGCAGTATTTT
CDR3: CASNLDADTQYF

D: NA
size: many
V: TRBV28
J: TRBJ1-2
DNA: TGTGCCAGCAAAACAGGGCTAGGCTACACCTTC
CDR3: CASKTGLGYTF

D: NA
size: many
V: TRBV28
J: TRBJ1-5
DNA: TGTGCCAGCAGTTTATCGGGGCAGGCCCTCTCCCCCCAGCATTTT
CDR3: CASSLSGQALSPQHF

D: TRBD1
size: NA
V: TRBV12-3/TRBV12-4
J: TRBJ1-6
DNA: TGTGCCAGCAGTATAGGACAGGCCAATTCACCCCTCCACTTT
CDR3: CASSIGQANSPLHF

D: NA
size: NA
V: TRBV19
J: TRBJ1-2
DNA: TGTGCCAGTACCCGGGACACCCTCTCTTACTATGGCTACACCTTC
CDR3: CASTRDTLSYYGYTF

D: NA
size: many
V: TRBV7-9
J: TRBJ1-1
DNA: TGTGCCAGCAGCTATGACAGTATCACTGAAGCTTTCTTT
CDR3: CASSYDSITEAFF

D: TRBD1
size: many
V: TRBV6-5
J: TRBJ1-2
DNA: TGTGCCAGCAGTTACGAAGGACAGGGAGTCGATGGCTACACCTTC
CDR3: CASSYEGQGVDGYTF

D: NA
size: many
V: TRBV6-1
J: TRBJ1-1
DNA: TGTGCCAGCGCCAAAACGGGTGGGAACACTGAAGCTTTCTTT
CDR3: CASAKTGGNTEAFF

D: NA
size: NA
V: TRBV4-2
J: TRBJ1-2
DNA: TGTGCCAGCAGCCAAGAGGAGGGTTTAGGCTATGGCTACACCTTC
CDR3: CASSQEEGLGYGYTF

D: NA
size: few
V: TRBV20-1
J: TRBJ1-2
DNA: TGCAGTGCCGACTCCGGGACGGACGTTCTCGGCTACACCTTC
CDR3: CSADSGTDVLGYTF

D: NA
size: few
V: TRBV13
J: TRBJ1-1
DNA: TGTGCCAGCAGCTTAGCTTCCAACCCCGCTGAAGCTTTCTTT
CDR3: CASSLASNPAEAFF

D: NA
size: NA
V: TRBV29-1
J: TRBJ2-7
DNA: TGCAGCGTTGCAGGAACCTCCTACGAGCAGTACTTC
CDR3: CSVAGTSYEQYF

D: TRBD1
size: many
V: TRBV5-6
J: TRBJ2-5
DNA: TGTGCCAGCAGCCCCGATCACAGGGGTGAGACCCAGTACTTC
CDR3: CASSPDHRGETQYF

D: NA
size: NA
V: TRBV5-5
J: TRBJ2-7
DNA: TGTGCCAGCAGCCCCTCTCTGGGCAGCTCCTACGAGCAGTACTTC
CDR3: CASSPSLGSSYEQYF

D: TRBD2
size: few
V: TRBV28
J: TRBJ2-7
DNA: TGTGCCAGCCACTTAGCGGGGGGTTCCTACGAGCAGTACTTC
CDR3: CASHLAGGSYEQYF

D: NA
size: many
V: TRBV2
J: TRBJ2-5
DNA: TGTGCCAGCAGTGATACCGAACAAGAGACCCAGTACTTC
CDR3: CASSDTEQETQYF

D: NA
size: NA
V: TRBV10-3
J: TRBJ2-3
DNA: TGTGCCATCAGCCGGGCCCCCGAGTTGACAGATACGCAGTATTTT
CDR3: CAISRAPELTDTQYF

D: TRBD1
size: NA
V: TRBV24-1
J: TRBJ2-1
DNA: TGTGCCACCAGTGATTTCGGGACAGGGGGCGCTTATGGTGAGCAGTTCTTC
CDR3: CATSDFGTGGAYGEQFF

D: NA
size: many
V: TRBV30
J: TRBJ1-2
DNA: TGTGCCTGGAGTCTTCCGACCCACTATGGCTACACCTTC
CDR3: CAWSLPTHYGYTF

D: NA
size: few
V: TRBV3-1
J: TRBJ1-3
DNA: TGTGCCAGCAGCCTCGGAAACTCGGCGGTCGGAAACACCATATATTTT
CDR3: CASSLGNSAVGNTIYF

D: NA
size: NA
V: TRBV13
J: TRBJ1-5
DNA: TGTGCCAGCAGCTTAGGACAGGGAAGGGCTCAGCCCCAGCATTTT
CDR3: CASSLGQGRAQPQHF

D: NA
size: NA
V: TRBV9
J: TRBJ2-2
DNA: TGTGCCAGCAGCGCCTCGTCCGGGGAGCTGTTTTTT
CDR3: CASSASSGELFF

D: TRBD2
size: NA
V: TRBV9
J: TRBJ2-7
DNA: TGTGCCAGCAGCGCCCACGCGGGAGACGAGCGGTACTTC
CDR3: CASSAHAGDERYF